This TCR beta chain was captured in a study of T cells in Graves' hyperthyroidism and ophthalmopathy (dated by TCRdb to the late 2010s). Regarding the research as a whole: To identify distinguishing TCR V-J signatures, a discovery cohort of some 100 patients was used, comprising 43 with Graves' ophthalmopathy and 57 with stable Graves' hyperthyroidism. For training and testing, the roughly 97 patients in the discovery cohort were randomly divided in a 7:3 ratio. TCR Vbeta CDR3 sequencing of some 140 peripheral blood samples (around 45 ophthalmopathy, 75 hyperthyroidism and roughly 17 progressor patients) is reported in the paper. Prospective prediction of ophthalmopathy was tested in an independent validation cohort of fewer than 20 hyperthyroidism patients and 17 patients who later progressed to ophthalmopathy. After blood sampling, hyperthyroidism patients were treated with methimazole at a starting dose of 30 mg daily, and ophthalmopathy patients were treated with high-dose intravenous methylprednisolone. Thyroid tissue and blood T-cell repertoires from six Graves' hyperthyroidism patients were also compared in the study.

This clonotype was seen a handful of times. It has no known antigen specificity. Base quality data are lacking; no much larger clone is found one base away. Broad study findings and their caveats: No statistical method was used to set the sample size in advance, and investigators knew the group allocation. In cross-validation, a model built on a 13 V-J signature told ophthalmopathy apart from stable hyperthyroidism with less than 90% sensitivity and approximately 81% specificity, and in testing the same model reached 80%/75%. In validation, the model predicted progression to ophthalmopathy with approximately 71% sensitivity and around 72% specificity, a median of around 6.6 months before onset. Most expanded thyroid clonotypes (frequency above 0.001) were also detected in blood, suggesting blood repertoires may reflect thyroid immune responses.

The TCR beta CDR3 regions were amplified from RNA transcripts. For the first round of RT-PCR on the TCR CDR3, the HTBI primer set was used together with the Qiagen OneStep RT-PCR kit. Libraries were constructed in a second round of multiplex PCR, after which size selection and purification were performed. Sequencing of the libraries was done on an Illumina HiSeq2000 using paired-end 100 bp reads. From the authors' description of their analysis: SOAPnuke was used to process the raw data, with reads discarded if the reads contained adapters or uncalled bases, had a mean Phred below 15, or lacked an exact constant-primer or identifier match. COPE v1.2.5 was used to merge high-quality paired reads, and clonotypes were defined as unique nucleotide sequences. MiTCR v1.1 was used to align the clonotypes against IMGT TRBV, TRBD and TRBJ reference segments. The analysis included only V-J combinations with a frequency above 0.0001, which together covered roughly 99% of the repertoires. The TCS score was defined as F50 (clonal expansion) divided by E x V (chaos), with BLOSUM62-based TCRdist calculated between CDR3 peptides within each V-J. Welch's t-statistics and random forest reduced 450 to 600 V-J features to about 13, which were used in a naive Bayes classifier (R e1071). The similarity between thyroid and blood repertoires was quantified using the Morisita-Horn index. TCRdb handled the public reads itself, with Q25 trimming in fastp and clone calling in MiXCR, and kept productive beta chains. Duplicate CDR3 protein sequences are folded into a single record with the most common DNA and genes. The V and J calls, along with clone size, are taken from TCRdb and not from the paper's own processing. In all, the sample holds 500,000 to 750,000 distinct CDR3 sequences, and approximately 44% of those were seen once. The ten biggest clones cover about 8% of the sample.

Stable Graves' hyperthyroidism was defined as no progression to ophthalmopathy during 18 months of follow-up. Hyperthyroidism patients were newly diagnosed, had a disease duration of under 2 months, and were aged 18 to 65 years. Exclusion was applied to patients with uncontrolled infections, other autoimmune diseases, pregnancy or lactation. Diagnoses were based on clinical symptoms, serum thyroxine and TRAb, thyroid ultrasound and orbital computed tomography. Total RNA was extracted with Trizol reagent, and quality was checked on an Agilent 2100 Bioanalyzer. The source is a woman under 30 with Graves' hyperthyroidism. Sequences were obtained from peripheral blood or thyroid tissue (not recorded which).

The DNA reads TGTGCCAGCAGTTCCCCGGGTGGGGCAGGGGGAGCCTACGAGCAGTACTTC. It translates to CASSSPGGAGGAYEQYF. This chain joins TRBV6-2 or TRBV6-3 to TRBJ2-7, with 7 bases aligning to TRBD1. The CDR3 spans 17 residues, from the cysteine through the phenylalanine. The CDR3 DNA has 51 bases and is translated from base 1. The V end gives up 4 bases and the J end 2 bases, leaving 14 bases in the junction not matched to a gene. From the germline V gene, CDR1 is MNHEY and CDR2 is SVGEGT.